Each of the 31 T cell receptor beta chains below was sequenced from the same sample in a study of vaccination effects on CD4 cells after COVID-19. CD4+ T cells specific for antigen were expanded with viral peptide pools by the ViraFEST assay before sequencing. The culture ran for around ten days before CD4+ T cells were isolated. Two-dose BNT162b2 or mRNA-1273 vaccination was given to participants. These TCRs' antigens remain unknown. Produced via immunoSEQ multiplex PCR; TCRdb's table is partial and in-frame only. In the table there are 25,000 to 30,000 clones, more than 60% of which are singletons. This specimen was CD4+ T cells from PBMCs cultured with HCoV-NL63 spike peptides, taken after COVID-19 vaccination. All receptors come from a human donor who received a COVID-19 vaccine.

The rearrangement uses TRBV29-1 and TRBJ1-1; perhaps TRBD1 as D (5 bases). The germline V gene encodes CDR1 SQVTM and CDR2 ANQGSEA. V lost 6 bases, J lost 0 bases, and 11 bases lay in between. This CDR3 has 13 residues. The CDR3 here is CSVAGLMNTEAFF. The CDR3 coding sequence is TGCAGCGTAGCGGGACTCATGAACACTGAAGCTTTCTTT.

The V and J genes are TRBV12-3 or TRBV12-4 and TRBJ1-6, with D unclear. This CDR3 region has 12 residues. Trimming left V 3 bases short and J 6 bases short, with 3 bases between. CDR3 sequence reads: CASSFGNSPLHF. CDR3 nucleotide sequence: TGTGCCAGCAGTTTCGGTAATTCACCCCTCCACTTT.

This clone has only a few counts. The DNA for the CDR3 is TGTGCCAGCAGTGATACCTGGGGGACAGGGACACTTAATTCACCCCTCCACTTT. This translates into CASSDTWGTGTLNSPLHF. The J gene is TRBJ1-6, the V gene TRBV2, with 9 bases fitting TRBD1. This CDR3 is built from 18 residues. V was clipped by 3 bases and J by 6 bases; unmatched bases: 12. The germline CDR1 and CDR2 sequences are SNHLY and FYNNEI.

The V and J genes are TRBV7-2 and TRBJ1-2; possibly TRBD1 for D (5 bases). The CDR3 spans 15 residues. Germline V gives CDR1 SGHTA, CDR2 FQGNSA. V lost 0 bases and J lost 0, with 8 bases in between. This chain's CDR3 is CASSLARGANYGYTF. The CDR3 nucleotides are TGTGCCAGCAGCTTAGCACGAGGGGCTAACTATGGCTACACCTTC.

This clone appeared a single time. The chain links TRBV3-1 (or the pseudogene TRBV3-2) to TRBJ2-1; 9 bases agree with TRBD2. Germline trimming cut 1 base from V and 5 bases from J; bases unmatched to any gene: 0. The CDR3 contains 14 residues. The germline V gene encodes CDR1 LGHDT and CDR2 YNNKEL (reference sequence). Here the CDR3 DNA reads TGTGCCAGCAGCCAAGGACTAGCGGACAATGAGCAGTTCTTC. Translated, it gives CASSQGLADNEQFF.

The V call is TRBV6-5, the J call TRBJ1-5; D possibly corresponds to TRBD1 (5 bases). V lost 2 bases and J lost 5, with 13 bases in between. The germline V gene encodes CDR1 MNHEY and CDR2 SVGAGI. This CDR3 spans 15 amino acids. The CDR3 spells CASSYAQGSDQPQHF. CDR3 nucleotides: TGTGCCAGCAGTTACGCGCAGGGCAGTGATCAGCCCCAGCATTTT.

The J gene is TRBJ2-2, the V gene TRBV12-2; the table names TRBD2, a call not compared with the DNA. TRBV12-2 is tagged as a pseudogene. The CDR3 sequence is 17 residues long. CDR3 loop: CASRSNLSGRGSGELFF. The CDR3 DNA sequence: TGTGCAAGTCGCTCTAACCTTAGCGGGAGGGGCTCCGGGGAGCTGTTTTTT.

The chain links TRBV2 to TRBJ1-1; D gene unclear. Looked up from germline, CDR1 is SNHLY and CDR2 is FYNNEI. This CDR3 has 12 amino acids. Deletions cut 7 bases from V and 6 bases from J, with 12 bases between. The CDR3 region is CASTRAVAEAFF. The CDR3 DNA follows: TGTGCCAGCACGAGAGCCGTCGCTGAAGCTTTCTTT.

This clone was counted a single time. The genes are TRBV27 and TRBJ1-2; possibly TRBD1 for D (5 bases). Germline V gene data show CDR1 as MNHEY and CDR2 as SMNVEV (reference sequence). V shed 3 bases and J shed 7 bases, with 18 bases lying between them. There are 15 residues in the CDR3. The CDR3 DNA follows: TGTGCCAGCAGTTTTGGGGCAGGCTCTTCGAGTGGCTACACCTTC. The encoded protein is CASSFGAGSSSGYTF.

V is TRBV25-1 and J is TRBJ2-5; TRBD1 agrees at 9 bases. Losses at the gene ends were 4 bases for V and 3 bases for J; bases not matched to a gene: 0. CDR3 length: 13 residues. Germline CDR1 is MGHDK and CDR2 is SYGVNS. The CDR3 nucleotides are TGTGCCAGCAGTGGGACAGGGGAAGAGACCCAGTACTTC. Amino acids: CASSGTGEETQYF.

This rearrangement joins TRBV27 to TRBJ2-7; D is unclear. V lost 2 bases to trimming and J lost 3 bases, with 8 bases between them. The CDR3 covers 13 residues. Germline CDR1 and CDR2: MNHEY and SMNVEV (reference sequence). CDR3 nucleotides: TGTGCCAGCAGTTTAAAGGTTAGCTACGAGCAGTACTTC. Protein product: CASSLKVSYEQYF.

A single count supports this clone. The CDR3 DNA reads as TGCAGCGTCCAGGATAATGAAAAACTGTTTTTT. It specifies CSVQDNEKLFF. The chain has TRBV29-1 and TRBJ1-4, with D unclear. Trimming took 6 bases from V and 4 from J, leaving 6 bases between them. CDR1 is SQVTM and CDR2 is ANQGSEA in the germline V gene. CDR3 size: 11 residues.

This chain joins TRBV27 and TRBJ2-1; 12 nucleotides agree with TRBD2. Germline CDR1 is MNHEY and CDR2 is SMNVEV (reference sequence). This CDR3 has 15 amino acids. V shed 7 bases and J 9 bases; nucleotides not matched to a gene: 10. The CDR3 spells CASTSGTSGSREQFF. In DNA, the CDR3 is TGTGCCAGCACCTCCGGGACTAGCGGGTCCCGTGAGCAGTTCTTC.

V and J are TRBV3-1 (or the pseudogene TRBV3-2) and TRBJ2-7; 9 bases are shared with TRBD2. Germline CDR1 reads LGHDT; CDR2 reads YNNKEL (reference sequence). The CDR3 is 13 amino acids. Trimming removed 3 bases from V and 4 bases from J; junction bases left unmatched: 1. The CDR3 coding sequence is TGTGCCAGCAGCCAGACTAGCGGTTACGAGCAGTACTTC. It specifies CASSQTSGYEQYF.

The gene calls are TRBV5-5 and TRBJ1-2; weak D call: TRBD1 (5 bases). The V gene's germline CDR1 is SGHKS and CDR2 YYEKEE (reference sequence). The CDR3 sequence is 14 residues long. V was cut by 4 bases and J by 6 bases, with 16 bases left in between. The DNA of the CDR3 is TGTGCCAGCAGCACAAAGGGGTGGTACGATGGCTACACCTTC. This sequence encodes CASSTKGWYDGYTF.

V gene TRBV7-2 combines with J gene TRBJ2-2; no firm D call. In germline, CDR1 is SGHTA, CDR2 FQGNSA. V was cut by 0 bases and J by 2 bases, with 4 bases left in between. The CDR3 length is 14 residues. DNA of the CDR3: TGTGCCAGCAGCTTAGCTGAAAACACCGGGGAGCTGTTTTTT. Translated, it gives CASSLAENTGELFF.

V and J are TRBV19 and TRBJ1-5, with 9 nucleotides matching TRBD1. V lost 4 bases and J lost 9; bases outside the gene matches: 10. The CDR3 extends over 15 amino acids. Germline V gene data show CDR1 as LNHDA and CDR2 as SQIVND (reference sequence). DNA for the CDR3: TGTGCCAGTAGTACGGACAGGGGAGATAGTTGGCCCCAGCATTTT. The encoded protein is CASSTDRGDSWPQHF.

The chain couples TRBV11-2 to TRBJ2-7, with TRBD1 matching 10 bases. This CDR3 is 15 amino acids long. Germline lookup yields CDR1 SGHAT and CDR2 FQNNGV. The ends lost 3 bases at V and 2 bases at J; junction bases unmatched: 4. In DNA form, the CDR3 reads TGTGCCAGCAGCTTCCGGACAGGGGGAGCCTACGAGCAGTACTTC. Translation gives CASSFRTGGAYEQYF.

The chain couples TRBV5-1 to TRBJ2-5; the match to TRBD2 covers 7 bases. The J segment lost 0 bases and the V segment lost 4 bases, leaving 3 bases of the junction unmatched. This CDR3 region has 14 residues. Germline values: CDR1 SGHRS, CDR2 YFSETQ. This CDR3 reads CASSPGTNQETQYF. The DNA for the CDR3 is TGCGCCAGCAGCCCCGGGACTAACCAAGAGACCCAGTACTTC. The full variable domain, completed using reference TRBV5-1 and TRBJ2-5, is KAGVTQTPRYLIKTRGQQVTLSCSPISGHRSVSWYQQTPGQGLQFLFEYFSETQRNKGNFPGRFSGRQFSNSRSEMNVSTLELGDSALYLCASSPGTNQETQYFGPGTRLLVL.

The CDR3 is CASRRDTDTQYF. The CDR3 coding sequence is TGTGCCAGCAGGCGGGACACAGATACGCAGTATTTT. The chain is built from TRBV2 and TRBJ2-3; possible D gene TRBD2, 6 bases. V was shortened by 6 bases and J by 2 bases, with 6 bases between the two germline ends. The CDR3 spans 12 residues. Germline loops: CDR1 SNHLY, CDR2 FYNNEI.

The V call is TRBV7-9, the J call TRBJ1-1; 8 nucleotides line up with TRBD1. V lost 6 bases, J lost 7 bases, and 7 bases stayed unmatched. This CDR3 is built from 13 residues. Germline CDR1 and CDR2: SEHNR and FQNEAQ (reference sequence). CDR3 loop: CASREGQGREAFF. CDR3 coding DNA: TGTGCCAGCAGAGAAGGACAGGGACGTGAAGCTTTCTTT.

The chain recombines TRBV10-3 with TRBJ1-1, with 7 bases matching TRBD1. CDR3 length: 14 amino acids. J lost 10 bases, V lost 6 bases, and 14 bases had no gene match. Germline V gene data show CDR1 as ENHRY and CDR2 as SYGVKD. CDR3 residues: CAIRGDSAGIGAFF. Here the CDR3 DNA reads TGTGCCATCAGGGGGGACAGTGCCGGAATCGGAGCTTTCTTT.

The V gene is TRBV7-9, the J gene TRBJ2-7; TRBD2 is a possible D gene (5 bases). Germline CDR1 reads SEHNR; CDR2 reads FQNEAQ (reference sequence). There are 13 residues in the CDR3. Trimming took 5 bases from V and 5 from J, leaving 13 bases between them. CDR3 nucleotides: TGTGCCAGCAGCCCCACTAGTAATAACGAGCAGTACTTC. It encodes CASSPTSNNEQYF.

The rearrangement links TRBV6-5 to TRBJ2-3; 7 bases fit TRBD1. The CDR3 contains 15 residues. V dropped 6 bases and J dropped 2; count of bases not matched to a gene: 8. Germline lookup yields CDR1 MNHEY and CDR2 SVGAGI. CDR3 protein: CASRNSGTATDTQYF. The DNA for the CDR3 is TGTGCCAGCAGAAATTCCGGGACAGCCACAGATACGCAGTATTTT.

The rearrangement uses TRBV14 and TRBJ2-2; TRBD1 agrees at 9 bases. V gave up 4 bases and J gave up 4 bases; unmatched junction bases: 13. The CDR3 loop spans 18 amino acids. Looked up from germline, CDR1 is SGHDN and CDR2 is FVKESK. CDR3 nucleotides: TGTGCCAGCAGCCGGGGACAGGGCTTTGGCTTCCTCACCGGGGAGCTGTTTTTT. Amino acids: CASSRGQGFGFLTGELFF.

The chain has TRBV9 and TRBJ2-2; 13 bases match TRBD2. The CDR3 sequence is 16 residues long. The germline V gene has CDR1 SGDLS and CDR2 YYNGEE. V trimming: 3 bases; J trimming: 8 bases; junction bases outside the gene matches: 7. The CDR3: CASSATSGRASGELFF. The CDR3 DNA sequence: TGTGCCAGCAGCGCCACTAGCGGGAGGGCCTCGGGGGAGCTGTTTTTT.

This chain uses TRBV7-7 with TRBJ2-1, with D uncertain. The CDR3 spans 16 residues. Germline values: CDR1 SSHAT, CDR2 FNYEAQ (reference sequence). Trimming removed 5 bases from V and 1 base from J, with 15 bases in between. The CDR3 sequence: CASSPGRLLSYNEQFF. The CDR3 DNA reads TGTGCCAGCAGCCCGGGCCGCCTCCTTTCCTACAATGAGCAGTTCTTC.

This sequence joins TRBV7-9 and TRBJ1-6; the D is unclear. V shed 5 bases and J shed 9 bases, with 8 bases lying between them. Germline-derived CDR1 and CDR2 are SEHNR and FQNEAQ (reference sequence). CDR3 size: 12 residues. The CDR3 sequence is CASSPISSPLHF. DNA for the CDR3: TGTGCCAGCAGCCCAATTTCTTCACCCCTCCACTTT.

The chain joins TRBV14 to TRBJ2-2; D call uncertain. The V and J ends lost 3 bases and 7 bases respectively, with 6 bases between them. This CDR3 region has 12 residues. Germline V gene lookup returns CDR1 SGHDN and CDR2 FVKESK. The CDR3 sequence is CASSQVVGELFF. DNA of the CDR3: TGTGCCAGCAGCCAGGTCGTCGGGGAGCTGTTTTTT.

This sequence joins TRBV5-1 and TRBJ1-2, with D hard to call. This CDR3 has 14 amino acids. The V gene lost 0 bases and the J gene lost 1 base, with 7 bases spanning the gap. The germline V gene encodes CDR1 SGHRS and CDR2 YFSETQ. CDR3: CASSLDGLNYGYTF. The CDR3 DNA is TGCGCCAGCAGCTTGGACGGTCTTAACTATGGCTACACCTTC.

The gene calls are TRBV12-5 and TRBJ2-1; the D gene could be TRBD1 or TRBD2 (5 bases each). The ends were cut back, 4 bases at V and 4 bases at J, with 14 bases in the middle. Germline-derived CDR1 and CDR2 are LGHNT and FRNRAP. The CDR3 contains 15 residues. For the CDR3, the DNA is TGTGCTAGTGGTTACGGGGCAGGGAGATACAATGAGCAGTTCTTC. Translating it yields CASGYGAGRYNEQFF.